The next 25 T cell receptor beta chains were all read from a single sample in a study of tumor-infiltrating lymphocytes in primary liver carcinoma. Priming with a constant-region primer yielded TCR beta cDNA from around 540 ng total RNA. Three rounds of nested multiplex PCR with slightly modified ARM-PCR produced TCR beta libraries. The first two PCR rounds used TRBV1-TRBV30 forward primers with a C-beta reverse primer, about 10 cycles each. TCRdb ran MiXCR on the multiplex PCR reads and lists one entry per CDR3 protein. Seen here are about 350,000 distinct CDR3 sequences, almost 65% observed once, and the top ten hold about 6.3%. RNA isolated from unsorted whole blood supplied the blood RNA, with germline DNA also extracted. Sequencing used peripheral blood. Source of these receptors: a man between 35 and 55 years old with primary liver carcinoma and hepatitis B virus infection.

Points on this clonotype: One end of the junction fails to match germline, which may point to a read error. V is TRBV10-3 and J is TRBJ2-5, with D perhaps matching TRBD2 (5 bases). Per germline, CDR1 ENHRY and CDR2 SYGVKD. This CDR3 spans 15 amino acids. CDR3 sequence reads: CAISESTPGKETHYF. The CDR3 coding sequence is TGTGCCATCAGTGAGTCGACTCCCGGGAAAGAGACCCATTACTTC.

As to this clonotype: A much more abundant neighbour one base away suggests this may be a read error. The chain employs TRBV5-1 and TRBJ2-7; 7 positions match TRBD1. Germline V lookup: CDR1 SGHRS, CDR2 YFSETQ. CDR3 size: 14 residues. CDR3: CTSSSRTGPYEQYF. In nucleotides, the CDR3 is TGCACCAGCAGCTCCCGGACAGGACCCTACGAGCAGTACTTC.

The chain uses TRBV4-2 and TRBJ1-1, with TRBD1 as a possible D gene (6 bases). There are 15 residues in the CDR3. Trimming took off 2 bases at V and 0 bases at J, with 10 bases between the two ends. Germline CDR1 LGHNA, CDR2 YNFKEQ. CDR3 nucleotides: TGTGCCAGCAGCCAATTAGGACAGATGAACACTGAAGCTTTCTTT. Translated: CASSQLGQMNTEAFF.

This clonotype was seen a handful of times. One junction end disagrees with the germline gene, perhaps due to a read error. The rearrangement links TRBV4-1 to TRBJ2-1, with a possible D match to TRBD1 (6 bases). The CDR3 extends over 17 amino acids. The germline gives CDR1 MGHRA, CDR2 YSYEKL. CDR3: CVSSQGTGTSSYNEQFF. CDR3 nucleotides: TGCGTCAGCAGCCAAGGGACCGGGACATCCTCCTACAATGAGCAGTTCTTC.

As concerns this clonotype: An end of the junction does not agree with germline; a read error may underlie this. The rearrangement links TRBV6-6 to TRBJ1-5; D unresolved. Germline V gene sequence: CDR1 MNHNY, CDR2 SVGAGI (reference sequence). This CDR3 comprises 17 residues. The CDR3 nucleotides are TGTGTCAGCAGTTACTGGATATCGGGGAGGGGCAATCAGCCCCAGCATTTT. It codes for CVSSYWISGRGNQPQHF.

About this clonotype itself: At one end the junction does not follow the germline gene, possibly because of a read error. The chain joins TRBV11-2 to TRBJ2-7; TRBD1 is a possible D gene (5 bases). CDR1 and CDR2 (germline): SGHAT, FQNNGV. The CDR3 spans 13 residues. CDR3 residues: CTSSYRTPYEQYF. CDR3 bases: TGTACCAGTAGCTACAGGACCCCCTACGAGCAGTACTTC.

This clonotype showed up just once. A much larger clone lies a single base off, so this may be a read error. The rearrangement joins TRBV12-3 or TRBV12-4 to TRBJ2-7; D may match TRBD1 or TRBD2 (5 bases each). The CDR3 loop spans 13 amino acids. Here the CDR3 reads CVSSLGEYGEQYF. Here the CDR3 DNA reads TGTGTCAGCAGTTTGGGGGAATACGGCGAGCAGTACTTC.

In regard to this clonotype: A junction boundary mismatches the germline segment, possibly from a read error. V is TRBV10-3 and J is TRBJ1-3; a weak D match, TRBD1 (6 bases). Germline CDR1 is ENHRY and CDR2 is SYGVKD. There are 13 residues in the CDR3. CDR3 amino acids: CAIRGDTSGTIYF. DNA for the CDR3: TGTGCTATCAGAGGGGACACTTCAGGTACCATATATTTT.

About this clonotype: A much larger clone is a single base away; this may be a read error. The V and J genes are TRBV4-3 and TRBJ2-1; 13 bases fit TRBD2. CDR3 length: 15 amino acids. The germline CDR1 and CDR2 sequences are LGHNA and YSLEER. CDR3 region: CTSSQGTSGVNEQFF. The CDR3 DNA reads as TGCACCAGCAGCCAAGGGACTAGCGGGGTCAATGAGCAGTTCTTC.

This clonotype was seen a few times. V is TRBV12-3 or TRBV12-4 and J is TRBJ1-2; a possible D gene is TRBD1 (6 bases). V lost 5 bases to trimming and J lost 3 bases, with 10 bases between them. CDR3 length: 13 residues. The CDR3 nucleotides read TGTGCCAGCAGTACCCCAGGGGACTATGGCTACACCTTC. Translation gives CASSTPGDYGYTF.

For this clonotype: A much larger clone differs from this one at a single base, so this may be a read error. The CDR3 bases are TGTGCCAGCAGTGGAAATCTAGCGGGCGGGGCAGATACGCAGTATTTT. Protein: CASSGNLAGGADTQYF. The J gene is TRBJ2-3, the V gene TRBV12-3 or TRBV12-4, with 8 bases lining up with TRBD2. The CDR3 covers 16 residues. The ends lost 5 bases at V and 4 bases at J; junction bases unmatched: 11.

As concerns this clonotype: A much bigger clone sits one base away, suggesting this may be a read error. This chain joins TRBV6-6 and TRBJ2-1, with 12 bases matching TRBD2. Germline CDR1 is MNHNY and CDR2 is SVGAGI (reference sequence). The CDR3 length is 16 residues. V was pared by 6 bases and J by 9 bases, with 12 bases of the junction left unmatched. This CDR3 is CASSQTGETSGSEQFF. CDR3 sequence (DNA): TGTGCCAGCAGCCAGACCGGCGAGACTAGCGGGAGTGAGCAGTTCTTC.

To note about this clonotype: This clone may be a read error of a much larger clone one base away. The gene calls are TRBV12-3 or TRBV12-4 and TRBJ1-2; D is possibly TRBD1 (5 bases). The CDR3 runs 15 residues. CDR3 sequence reads: CACSSAEGPGGGYTF. Written as DNA, the CDR3 is TGTGCCTGCAGTTCAGCAGAGGGACCCGGGGGTGGCTACACCTTC.

Remarks on this clonotype: One base away lies a much larger clone, so this may be a sequencing read error. The CDR3 region is CASSLVLVNTEAFF. CDR3 in DNA: TGTGCCAGCAGTTTAGTGTTGGTGAACACTGAAGCTTTCTTT. V and J are TRBV12-3 or TRBV12-4 and TRBJ1-1; D gene ambiguous. The V gene lost 1 base and the J gene lost 0 bases, with 6 bases spanning the gap. The CDR3 contains 14 residues.

The rearrangement joins TRBV6-6 to TRBJ1-2, with unresolved D. Trimming removed 4 bases from V and 8 bases from J, with 17 bases in between. The CDR3 length is 14 residues. Looked up from germline, CDR1 is MNHNY and CDR2 is SVGAGI (reference sequence). DNA for the CDR3: TGTGCCAGCAGTTCGCTCGACAAGGGAGGCGGCTACACCTTC. Amino acid sequence: CASSSLDKGGGYTF.

With respect to this clonotype: A much larger clone lies one base from this, so it may be a read error. The J gene is TRBJ2-6, the V gene TRBV5-5, with 8 bases aligning to TRBD2. This CDR3 comprises 17 residues. Germline V gene data show CDR1 as SGHKS and CDR2 as YYEKEE (reference sequence). Trimming took 3 bases from V and 4 from J; bases not matched to a gene: 9. CDR3 residues: CASSYTSGFLGANVLTF. In DNA, the CDR3 is TGTGCCAGCAGCTATACTAGCGGTTTTTTAGGGGCCAACGTCCTGACTTTC.

This chain links TRBV12-3 or TRBV12-4 with TRBJ2-7, with TRBD2 identical over 11 bases. V dropped 1 base and J dropped 7; count of bases not matched to a gene: 6. The CDR3 sequence is 15 residues long. The CDR3 DNA reads as TGTGCCAGCAGTTTAGATAGCGGGAGGGACTATGAGCAGTACTTC. It yields the protein CASSLDSGRDYEQYF.

This clonotype came up once. The chain couples TRBV11-2 to TRBJ2-3; a possible D gene is TRBD2 (5 bases). V was trimmed by 1 base and J by 2 bases, leaving 16 bases between them. The CDR3 runs to 17 residues. The V gene's germline CDR1 is SGHAT and CDR2 FQNNGV. The CDR3 sequence: CASSLGGPEGPTDTQYF. CDR3 coding DNA: TGTGCCAGCAGCTTAGGTGGACCAGAGGGCCCCACAGATACGCAGTATTTT. Combining the CDR3 with reference TRBV11-2 and TRBJ2-3 gives the whole variable domain EAGVAQSPRYKIIEKRQSVAFWCNPISGHATLYWYQQILGQGPKLLIQFQNNGVVDDSQLPKDRFSAERLKGVDSTLKIQPAKLEDSAVYLCASSLGGPEGPTDTQYFGPGTRLTVL.

The rearrangement joins TRBV20-1 to TRBJ2-6; possibly TRBD1 for D (6 bases). V was pared by 1 base and J by 0 bases, with 10 bases between. The CDR3 extends over 16 amino acids. Germline CDR1 is DFQATT and CDR2 is SNEGSKA (reference sequence). In DNA form, the CDR3 reads TGCAGTGCTAGAGGAACAGGGAGCTCTGGGGCCAACGTCCTGACTTTC. Amino acid sequence: CSARGTGSSGANVLTF.

Remarks on this clonotype: The junction shows a germline mismatch at one end, possibly a read error. The chain employs TRBV11-3 and TRBJ2-2; D ambiguous. This CDR3 has 13 amino acids. The V gene's germline CDR1 is SGHNT and CDR2 YENEEA. CDR3 coding DNA: TGTGCCAGCAGTAAGGCCACTGCCGGGCAGCTGTTTTTT. Residues: CASSKATAGQLFF.

The CDR3 here is CASSLIASGWPYEQYF. DNA of the CDR3: TGTGCCAGCAGTTTAATAGCTAGCGGGTGGCCCTACGAGCAGTACTTC. The rearrangement uses TRBV11-2 and TRBJ2-7, with 8 bases matching TRBD2. V shed 6 bases, J shed 2 bases, and the junction held 12 bases outside the gene matches. Germline V CDR1 and CDR2: SGHAT, FQNNGV. This CDR3 spans 16 amino acids.

Regarding this clonotype: Being one base from a much bigger clone, this may be a read error. This chain links TRBV12-3 or TRBV12-4 with TRBJ2-3, with D possibly TRBD1 on 5 matching bases. The CDR3 runs to 15 residues. V was shortened by 7 bases and J by 4 bases, with 18 bases between the two germline ends. The CDR3 DNA reads TGTGCCAGCAAATACCGACAGCTTCGGGCAGATACGCAGTATTTT. Its translation is CASKYRQLRADTQYF.

Note on this clonotype: A read error may produce the germline difference seen at one junction end. The gene calls are TRBV29-1 and TRBJ1-2, with D unresolved. The CDR3 sequence is 13 residues long. From germline, CDR1 is SQVTM and CDR2 ANQGSEA. The CDR3 sequence is CIVEGGRSYGYTF. In nucleotides, the CDR3 is TGCATCGTTGAAGGCGGCCGTAGTTATGGCTACACCTTC.

This clonotype was detected ten times or more. J is TRBJ2-1 and V is TRBV4-3; D is ambiguous. The CDR3 consists of 15 residues. Trimming took off 3 bases at V and 0 bases at J, with 9 bases between the two ends. Per germline, CDR1 LGHNA and CDR2 YSLEER. Written as DNA, the CDR3 is TGCGCCAGCAGCCAGGGCGAGAGCTCCTACAATGAGCAGTTCTTC. This translates into CASSQGESSYNEQFF.

V gene TRBV11-2 combines with J gene TRBJ1-4, with D perhaps TRBD1 (6 bases). CDR1 is SGHAT and CDR2 is FQNNGV in the germline V gene. CDR3 size: 13 residues. Deletions cut 5 bases from V and 8 bases from J, with 12 bases between. The CDR3 DNA follows: TGTGCCAGCAGCGCAGGGGAGATGGAAAAACTGTTTTTT. Its protein product is CASSAGEMEKLFF.